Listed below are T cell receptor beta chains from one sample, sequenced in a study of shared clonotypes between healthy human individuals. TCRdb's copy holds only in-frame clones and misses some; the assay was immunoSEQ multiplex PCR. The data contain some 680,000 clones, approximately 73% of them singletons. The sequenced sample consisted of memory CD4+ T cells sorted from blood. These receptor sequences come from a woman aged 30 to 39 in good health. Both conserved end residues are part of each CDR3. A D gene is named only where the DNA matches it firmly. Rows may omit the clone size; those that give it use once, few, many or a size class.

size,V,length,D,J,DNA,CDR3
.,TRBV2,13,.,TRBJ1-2,TGTGCCAGCAGTGAACCCCCAGGAGACGGCTACACCTTC,CASSEPPGDGYTF
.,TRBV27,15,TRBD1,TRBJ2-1,TGTGCCAGCAGTTTACAGGGGGTCTCCTACAATGAGCAGTTCTTC,CASSLQGVSYNEQFF
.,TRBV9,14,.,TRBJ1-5,TGTGCCAGCAGCGTAGATCTCAGCAATCAGCCCCAGCATTTT,CASSVDLSNQPQHF
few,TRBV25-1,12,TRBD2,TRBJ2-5,TGTGCCAGCAGTGCGGGAGGAGAGACCCAGTACTTC,CASSAGGETQYF
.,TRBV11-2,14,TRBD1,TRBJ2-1,TGTGCCAGCAGCTCCCGGGACAGGAACAATGAGCAGTTCTTC,CASSSRDRNNEQFF
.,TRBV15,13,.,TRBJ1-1,TGTGCCACCAGCAGGGGATTGGACACTGAAGCTTTCTTT,CATSRGLDTEAFF
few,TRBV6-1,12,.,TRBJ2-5,TGTGCCAGCAGTGACTTGGGTGGGACCCAGTACTTC,CASSDLGGTQYF
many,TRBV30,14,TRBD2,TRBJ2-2,TGTGCCTGGAGGGTAGCGGGAGACACCGGGGAGCTGTTTTTT,CAWRVAGDTGELFF
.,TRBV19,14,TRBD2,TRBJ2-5,TGTGCCAGTAGTTCACAGGCGGGGGTAGAGACCCAGTACTTC,CASSSQAGVETQYF
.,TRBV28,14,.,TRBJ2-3,TGTGCCAGCAGTTTAAGGGGAGGCACAGATACGCAGTATTTT,CASSLRGGTDTQYF
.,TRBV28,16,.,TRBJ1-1,TGTGCCAGCAGTTTCGCGACTTATGGGGGGGTTGATGAAGCTTTCTTT,CASSFATYGGVDEAFF
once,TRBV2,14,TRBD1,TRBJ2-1,TGTGCCAGCAGGGGGGACAGCTCCTACAATGAGCAGTTCTTC,CASRGDSSYNEQFF
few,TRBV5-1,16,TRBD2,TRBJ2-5,TGCGCCAGCAGCAAAGGGACTAGCGGTTTCCTAGAGACCCAGTACTTC,CASSKGTSGFLETQYF
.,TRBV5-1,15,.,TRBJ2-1,TGCGCCAGCAGCTCAGTAACAGAGTCCTACAATGAGCAGTTCTTC,CASSSVTESYNEQFF
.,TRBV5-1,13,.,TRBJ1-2,TGCGCCAGCAGCTTGGTGGGTACGAATGGCTACACCTTC,CASSLVGTNGYTF
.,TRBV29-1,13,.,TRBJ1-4,TGCAGCGTTGAGGGGACTAATAATGAAAAACTGTTTTTT,CSVEGTNNEKLFF
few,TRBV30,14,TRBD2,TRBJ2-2,TGTGCCTGGAGACTAGCGGGAGCGACCGGGGAGCTGTTTTTT,CAWRLAGATGELFF
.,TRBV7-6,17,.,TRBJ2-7,TGTGCCAGCAGCTTAGGAGGTAGGGCGGCGAACTTCTACGAGCAGTACTTC,CASSLGGRAANFYEQYF
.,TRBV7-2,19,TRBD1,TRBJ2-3,TGTGCCAGCAGCTTCATGGGGCAGGGGGCCCCCCCACCGGCAGATACGCAGTATTTT,CASSFMGQGAPPPADTQYF
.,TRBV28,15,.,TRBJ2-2,TGTGCCAGCAGTTTGACCGGGACCCTATCCGGGGAGCTGTTTTTT,CASSLTGTLSGELFF
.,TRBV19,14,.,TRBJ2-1,TGTGCCAGTAGTCCCTCGGTTTCCTACAATGAGCAGTTCTTC,CASSPSVSYNEQFF
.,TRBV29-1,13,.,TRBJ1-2,TGCAGCGTTGAGGACAGCCGAGGGATAGGCTACACCTTC,CSVEDSRGIGYTF
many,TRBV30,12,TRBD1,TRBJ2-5,TGTGCCTGGAAGGACAGGTTCGAGACCCAGTACTTC,CAWKDRFETQYF
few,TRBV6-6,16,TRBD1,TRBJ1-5,TGTGCCAGCAGTTCACGGGACAGGGGGAAACATCAGCCCCAGCATTTT,CASSSRDRGKHQPQHF
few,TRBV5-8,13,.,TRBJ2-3,TGTGCCAGCAGCTTGCGTGGGGGGGATACGCAGTATTTT,CASSLRGGDTQYF
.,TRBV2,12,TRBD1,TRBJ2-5,TGTGCCAGACAGGGGAAGGGGGAGACCCAGTACTTC,CARQGKGETQYF
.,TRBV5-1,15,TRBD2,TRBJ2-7,TGCGCCAGCAGCCCGACCTCGGGACTAAGTTACGAGCAGTACTTC,CASSPTSGLSYEQYF
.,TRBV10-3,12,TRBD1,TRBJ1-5,TGTGCCACGGGGACAGGCGATCAGCCCCAGCATTTT,CATGTGDQPQHF
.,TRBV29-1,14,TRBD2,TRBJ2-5,TGCAGCGTCCTTGTAGCGGGGGCCCGGGAGACCCAGTACTTC,CSVLVAGARETQYF
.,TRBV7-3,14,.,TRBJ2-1,TGTGCCAGCAGCTTAACGTCGGTAGACAATGAGCAGTTCTTC,CASSLTSVDNEQFF
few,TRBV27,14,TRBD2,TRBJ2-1,TGTGCCAGCAAGACTAGCGGGAGGTCGGATGAGCAGTTCTTC,CASKTSGRSDEQFF
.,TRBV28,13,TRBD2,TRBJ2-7,TGTGCCAGCGGGACTAGCGGGAGCCACGAGCAGTACTTC,CASGTSGSHEQYF
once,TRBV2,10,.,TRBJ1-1,TGTGCCAGTCGGAACACTGAAGCTTTCTTT,CASRNTEAFF
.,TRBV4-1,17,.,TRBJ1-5,TGCGCCAGCAGCCAGGTTGGCCTTCGGCGGGAAAATGAGCCCCAGCATTTT,CASSQVGLRRENEPQHF
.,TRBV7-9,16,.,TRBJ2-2,TGTGCCAGCAGCCCAAACTGGGAGGCCGACACCGGGGAGCTGTTTTTT,CASSPNWEADTGELFF
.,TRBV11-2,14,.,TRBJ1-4,TGTGCCAGCAGCTCACAGAGGAGCCGTGAAAAACTGTTTTTT,CASSSQRSREKLFF
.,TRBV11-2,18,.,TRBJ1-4,TGTGCCAGCAGCCTGGGACACACAGTTTACGCAACTAATGAAAAACTGTTTTTT,CASSLGHTVYATNEKLFF
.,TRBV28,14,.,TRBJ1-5,TGTGCCAGCAGTTCCTTCGCGGGTTCTGAGCCCCAGCATTTT,CASSSFAGSEPQHF
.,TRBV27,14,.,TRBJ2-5,TGTGCCAGCAGTTTCTCAGGGGGGATTGAGACCCAGTACTTC,CASSFSGGIETQYF